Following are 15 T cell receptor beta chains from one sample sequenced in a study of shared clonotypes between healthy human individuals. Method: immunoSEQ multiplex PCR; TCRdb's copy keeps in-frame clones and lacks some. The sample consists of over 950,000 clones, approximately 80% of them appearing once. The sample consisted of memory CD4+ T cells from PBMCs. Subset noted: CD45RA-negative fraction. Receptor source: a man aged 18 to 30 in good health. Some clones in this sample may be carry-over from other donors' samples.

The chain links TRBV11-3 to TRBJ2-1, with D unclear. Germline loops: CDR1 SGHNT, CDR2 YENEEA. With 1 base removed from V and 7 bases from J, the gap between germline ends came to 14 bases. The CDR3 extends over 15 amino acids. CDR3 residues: CASSLGTLFRNEQFF. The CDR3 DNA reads TGTGCCAGCAGCTTAGGTACTCTTTTTAGGAATGAGCAGTTCTTC.

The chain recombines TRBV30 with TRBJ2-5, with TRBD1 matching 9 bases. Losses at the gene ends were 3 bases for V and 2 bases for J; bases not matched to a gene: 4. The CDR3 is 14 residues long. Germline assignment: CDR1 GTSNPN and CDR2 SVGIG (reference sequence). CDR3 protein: CAWRTGGGQETQYF. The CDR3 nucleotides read TGTGCCTGGAGGACAGGGGGAGGGCAAGAGACCCAGTACTTC.

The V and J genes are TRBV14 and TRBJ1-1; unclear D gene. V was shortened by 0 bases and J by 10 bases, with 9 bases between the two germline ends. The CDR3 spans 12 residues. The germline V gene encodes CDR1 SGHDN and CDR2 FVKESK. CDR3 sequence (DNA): TGTGCCAGCAGCCAAGATCTTTCGGTAGCTTTCTTT. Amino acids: CASSQDLSVAFF.

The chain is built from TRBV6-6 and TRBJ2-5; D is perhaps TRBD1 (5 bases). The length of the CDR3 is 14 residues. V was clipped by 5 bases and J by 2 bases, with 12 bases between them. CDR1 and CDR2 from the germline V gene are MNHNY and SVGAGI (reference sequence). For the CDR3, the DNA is TGTGCCAGCAGTCCCCAGACAGTACAAGAGACCCAGTACTTC. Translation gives CASSPQTVQETQYF.

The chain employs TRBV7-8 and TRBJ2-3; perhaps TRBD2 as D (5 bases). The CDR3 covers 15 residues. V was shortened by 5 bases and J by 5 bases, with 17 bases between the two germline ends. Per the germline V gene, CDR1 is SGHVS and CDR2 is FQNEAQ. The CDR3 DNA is TGTGCCAGCAGCCCCCAGACCATTAGCGAAGATACGCAGTATTTT. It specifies CASSPQTISEDTQYF.

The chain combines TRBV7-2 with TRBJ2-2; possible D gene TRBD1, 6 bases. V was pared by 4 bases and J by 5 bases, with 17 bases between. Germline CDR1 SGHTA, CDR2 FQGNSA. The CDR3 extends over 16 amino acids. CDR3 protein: CASSSPTGSPTGELFF. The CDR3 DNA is TGTGCCAGCAGCTCCCCGACAGGCTCACCAACCGGGGAGCTGTTTTTT.

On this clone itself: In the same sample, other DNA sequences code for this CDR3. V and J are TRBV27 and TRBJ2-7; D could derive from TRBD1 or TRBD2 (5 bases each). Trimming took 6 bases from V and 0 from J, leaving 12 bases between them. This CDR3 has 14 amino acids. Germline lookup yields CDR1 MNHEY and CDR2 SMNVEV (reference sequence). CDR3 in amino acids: CASRGTGSSYEQYF. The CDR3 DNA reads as TGTGCCAGCAGGGGGACCGGAAGCTCCTACGAGCAGTACTTC.

The CDR3 spells CASSLWAGLYEKLFF. The DNA of the CDR3 is TGTGCCAGCAGTTTATGGGCCGGGCTTTATGAAAAACTGTTTTTT. J is TRBJ1-4 and V is TRBV27; the D is unclear. V lost 1 base and J 6 bases, leaving 12 bases between the germline ends. Germline lookup yields CDR1 MNHEY and CDR2 SMNVEV (reference sequence). The CDR3 loop spans 15 amino acids.

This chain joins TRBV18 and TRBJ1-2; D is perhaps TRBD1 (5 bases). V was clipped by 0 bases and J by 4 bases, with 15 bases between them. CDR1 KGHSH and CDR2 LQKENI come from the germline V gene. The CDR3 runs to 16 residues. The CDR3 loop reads CASSPPWQGQGYGYTF. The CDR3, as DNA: TGTGCCAGCTCACCACCGTGGCAGGGTCAGGGCTATGGCTACACCTTC.

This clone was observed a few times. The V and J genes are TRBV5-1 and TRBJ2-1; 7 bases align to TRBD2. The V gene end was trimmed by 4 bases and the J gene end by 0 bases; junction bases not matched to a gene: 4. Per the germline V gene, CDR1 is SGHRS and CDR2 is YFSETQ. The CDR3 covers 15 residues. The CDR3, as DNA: TGCGCCAGCAGCCCAACTAGCGACTCCTACAATGAGCAGTTCTTC. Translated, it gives CASSPTSDSYNEQFF.

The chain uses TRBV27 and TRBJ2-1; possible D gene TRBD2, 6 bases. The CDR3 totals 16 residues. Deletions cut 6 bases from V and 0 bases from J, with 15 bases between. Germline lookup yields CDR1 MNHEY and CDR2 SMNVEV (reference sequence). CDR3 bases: TGTGCCAGCAGATCATTTGGGGGGAACTCCTACAATGAGCAGTTCTTC. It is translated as CASRSFGGNSYNEQFF.

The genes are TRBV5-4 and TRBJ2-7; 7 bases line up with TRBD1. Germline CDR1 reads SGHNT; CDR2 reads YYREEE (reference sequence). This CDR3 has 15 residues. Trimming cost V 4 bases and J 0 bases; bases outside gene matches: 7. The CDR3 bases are TGTGCCAGCAGCATAGGGACAGTCAGCTCCTACGAGCAGTACTTC. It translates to CASSIGTVSSYEQYF. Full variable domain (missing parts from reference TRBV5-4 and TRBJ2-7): ETGVTQSPTHLIKTRGQQVTLRCSSQSGHNTVSWYQQALGQGPQFIFQYYREEENGRGNFPPRFSGLQFPNYSSELNVNALELDDSALYLCASSIGTVSSYEQYFGPGTRLTVT.

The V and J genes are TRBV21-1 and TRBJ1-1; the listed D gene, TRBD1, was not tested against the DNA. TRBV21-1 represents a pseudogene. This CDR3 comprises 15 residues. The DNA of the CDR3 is TGTGCCAGCAAAAGGGAGACAGGAATGAACACTGAAGCTTTCTTT. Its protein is CASKRETGMNTEAFF.

The DNA of the CDR3 is TGTGCCAGCTCACCAGATTTGACAGACCCCTACACCTTC. Protein product: CASSPDLTDPYTF. J is TRBJ1-2 and V is TRBV18; a possible D gene is TRBD1 (5 bases). The CDR3 length is 13 residues. Germline V CDR1 and CDR2: KGHSH, LQKENI. V gave up 2 bases and J gave up 10 bases, with 14 bases separating them.

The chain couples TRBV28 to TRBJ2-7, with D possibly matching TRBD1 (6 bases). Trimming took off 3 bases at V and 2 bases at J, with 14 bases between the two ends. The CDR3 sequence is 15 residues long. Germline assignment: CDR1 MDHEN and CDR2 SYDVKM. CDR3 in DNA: TGTGCCAGCAGTTTCACAGGGATAGGGCCCTACGAGCAGTACTTC. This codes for CASSFTGIGPYEQYF.